This T cell receptor (beta chain) was observed in a study of blood T cell repertoires in COVID-19. Study information: COVID-19 samples from acute and convalescent phases originated in the United States, Italy and Spain. From T cells, B-cell-depleted T cells, or PBMCs came the material, which was cDNA or gDNA.

CDR3 length: 15 amino acids. V was trimmed by 3 bases and J by 6 bases, leaving 19 bases between them. Germline CDR1 SGDLS, CDR2 YYNGEE. The method was immunoSEQ multiplex PCR; TCRdb's version includes in-frame clones alone and lacks a portion of them. The table includes over 35,000 clones, approximately 91% detected once. The source is a woman in her twenties or thirties in a cohort sampled during active COVID-19. The rearrangement uses TRBV9 and TRBJ2-7; D may be TRBD1 (5 bases). Input material: peripheral blood. CDR3 protein: CASSAAAGNYGEQYF. The CDR3 DNA follows: TGTGCCAGCAGCGCGGCAGCAGGGAACTATGGCGAGCAGTACTTC.